Below, one T cell receptor (beta chain) is given with its context. The method was immunoSEQ multiplex PCR; TCRdb's version includes in-frame clones alone and lacks a portion of them. The top ten hold approximately 5.6% of the sample, which has some 90,000 clones, about 91% seen once. The sample belongs to a study of blood T cell repertoires in COVID-19. The overall study: The United States, Italy and Spain supplied acute and convalescent COVID-19 samples.

V lost 5 bases, J lost 2 bases, and 6 bases stayed unmatched. This CDR3 is built from 15 residues. Per the germline V gene, CDR1 is MDHEN and CDR2 is SYDVKM. The gene calls are TRBV28 and TRBJ1-3; 7 bases map to TRBD1. The specimen sequenced was peripheral blood. This clonotype was sampled from a woman aged 80 or over with active COVID-19. The CDR3 region is CASSPHRGAGNTIYF. The CDR3 coding sequence is TGTGCCAGCAGTCCTCACAGGGGAGCTGGAAACACCATATATTTT.